The source of this T cell receptor (beta chain) is a study of T-cell memory formation after mild COVID-19 (dated by TCRdb to the early 2020s). Broadly, across the study: Most TCR sequence clusters were specific to one of the two donors. Two young, previously healthy adult volunteers made up the cohort, one male and one female. T-cell clones expanding and contracting after mild COVID-19 in two donors were tracked by longitudinal TCRalpha and TCRbeta repertoire sequencing. The study at large found these results: Some responding clones were detected in pre-infection memory, suggesting pre-existing cross-reactive memory T cells joined the SARS-CoV-2 response. SARS-CoV-2 specificity was not confirmed for the second-wave clones peaking on day 37. Contracting CD4+ clones appeared mostly in the CM and EM memory subsets, whereas CD8+ clones were enriched in EMRA. Only a couple of mild cases were covered in the study, and larger cohorts including severe cases with pre-infection samples were considered necessary. Clones contracting from day 15 to 85 had balanced CD4/CD8 phenotypes, while a second wave expanding from day 15 to 37 was biased towards CD4+.

PBMCs were isolated by Ficoll-Paque density gradient centrifugation. The sample holds many counts of this clonotype. Its target antigen remains unknown. No clone much larger than this one lies a single base away; base qualities are absent. Sequencing relied on an Illumina NovaSeq 6000. cDNA libraries for TCRalpha and TCRbeta were prepared by 5'RACE using constant-segment primers, with sample barcodes and unique molecular identifiers added. Trizol reagent was used to extract RNA from every sample. Library amplification was performed in two PCR steps, and a second sample barcode and Illumina TruSeq adapters were introduced in the second step. Sequencing of libraries was performed on an Illumina NovaSeq with 2 x 150 bp paired-end reads. The original methods were these. Reads were demultiplexed and collapsed into UMI-guided consensus sequences with migec v1.2.7. With mixcr v2.1.11, UMI consensuses were aligned to TRA and TRB V and J templates and assembled into clonotypes. Expanded or contracted clonotypes were those called significant by both edgeR and NoisET, with noise models trained on biological replicates. edgeR calls used a false discovery rate-adjusted p below 0.01 and a log2 fold-change threshold of 1. As an exploratory analysis of dynamics, max-normalized trajectories of the 1000 most abundant clonotypes were examined by PCA with hierarchical clustering. Each responding clone was given a CD4 or CD8 phenotype based on the CD4+ and CD8+ repertoires, which had been sequenced separately. TCRdb redid the processing of the public reads, applying fastp at Q25 and MiXCR, and retained in-frame beta chains. Each record represents a unique CDR3 protein, reported with the most common genes and DNA among its rows. TCRdb, rather than the study authors, made the V and J calls. This sample has roughly 280,000 distinct CDR3 sequences in its table, and over 7% of those were observed once. The ten most abundant clones make up about 20% of the sample.

From V the trimming removes 2 bases and from J it removes 4 bases, while the gene matches leave 6 bases of the junction unaccounted for. From the cysteine through the phenylalanine, the CDR3 covers 15 amino acids. This entry keeps only the CDR3 DNA: 45 bases, framed from base 1. Taken from the germline V gene, the CDR1 and CDR2 loops are SGHTA and FQGTGA. The sequence links TRBV7-3 to TRBJ2-3; TRBD1 matches 7 bases in the middle. This clonotype was sampled from a man aged 18 to 35 who had mild COVID-19 (a few samples of this study predate the infection). The sample titles of this study are shuffled in the database, so cell type and time point are left out; the donor was told from shared clones. The source material was PBMCs or a T cell subset sorted from them (not recorded which). The DNA sequence is TGTGCCAGCAGCTTAGACAGGGTAGATGCAGATACGCAGTATTTT. This gives the protein CASSLDRVDADTQYF.